This T cell receptor (beta chain) was documented in a study of T cell repertoires in cytomegalovirus infection. Worth noting for this clonotype: Its matching antigen is unknown.

Broader study findings: Clonotype analysis showed dominance of the ex vivo response by HLA-C-restricted CMV-specific TCR beta clonotypes.

Trimming shortened V by 5 bases and J by 3 bases, and 14 bases separated the two germline ends. The germline V gene encodes CDR1 SGHTA and CDR2 FQGNSA. This CDR3 region has 14 residues. TCRdb reprocessed the reads via MiXCR and lists one record per CDR3 protein. The sample has roughly 80,000 distinct CDR3 sequences; about 37% are singletons. This sequence joins TRBV7-2 and TRBJ2-7; D is perhaps TRBD2 (5 bases). This specimen consisted of CD8+ T cells from cultured PBMCs, obtained from culture after CMV antigen stimulation. This receptor was taken from a human donor in good health (CMV status not recorded). Some clones in this sample may be carry-over from other donors' samples. CDR3 sequence (DNA): TGTGCCAGCAGCCCGGAACCGGGATACTACGAGCAGTACTTC. Protein sequence: CASSPEPGYYEQYF.